A single sample gave rise to the 24 T cell receptor beta chains below, sequenced in a study of Tregs in tolerant kidney transplant recipients. The nonmyeloablative bone marrow transplants came from related graft donors, with transient mixed chimerism. Only in-frame clones appear in the TCRdb table, and some are missing; sequencing was by immunoSEQ multiplex PCR. The sample table sets out 12,000 to 15,000 clones. The sequencing here drew on CD4+ T cells from blood (PBMCs), taken 12 months after the transplant. The source of these receptors is a human patient who received a combined kidney and bone marrow transplant. The graft donor may account for some of the T cells.

For this clone: Coverage ceases 3 residues before the CDR3 finishes, and the germline J gene fills in the end. The rearrangement joins TRBV30 to TRBJ2-7, with D maybe TRBD2 (5 bases). The CDR3 has 11 residues. CDR1 is GTSNPN, CDR2 SVGIG, per germline (reference sequence). Trimming removed 1 base at V and 4 bases at J, with 5 bases between. The chain's CDR3 is CAWSGGYEQYF. CDR3 DNA (partial): TGTGCCTGGAGTGGCGGGTACGAG.

CDR3 amino acids: CASSSGDRDSYEQYF. Incomplete CDR3 DNA: TGCGCCAGCAGCTCCGGGGACAGGGACTCCTACGAG. The rearrangement links TRBV5-1 to TRBJ2-7; 9 nucleotides align to TRBD1. The read ends 3 residues before the CDR3 terminus; that terminus is restored from the germline J gene. Germline CDR1 and CDR2: SGHRS and YFSETQ. V trimming: 3 bases; J trimming: 0 bases; junction bases outside the gene matches: 4. The CDR3 has 15 residues.

In regard to this clone: The observed sequence ends 3 residues before the CDR3 terminus, with the missing tail filled in from the germline J gene. The chain employs TRBV30 and TRBJ1-6; D possibly corresponds to TRBD1 (5 bases). The germline gives CDR1 GTSNPN, CDR2 SVGIG (reference sequence). This CDR3 comprises 15 residues. The V gene lost 5 bases and the J gene lost 4 bases, with 15 bases spanning the gap. The CDR3 DNA, read in part, is TGTGCCTGGTCTCCCCCTCAGGGATATAATTCACCC. Translated: CAWSPPQGYNSP. The entire CDR3 sequence reads CAWSPPQGYNSPLHF.

Notes on this clone: The read is 3 residues too short to cover the CDR3 end, so that end is filled in from the germline J gene. The chain uses TRBV20-1 and TRBJ2-1; 9 bases map to TRBD2. CDR1 DFQATT and CDR2 SNEGSKA come from the germline V gene (reference sequence). V trimming: 2 bases; J trimming: 4 bases; junction bases outside the gene matches: 12. CDR3 length: 17 residues. The part of the CDR3 DNA that was read is TGCAGTGCTAGACCCCCATTGCTAGCGGGGAAGTACAATGAG. It translates to CSARPPLLAGKYNE. The complete CDR3 protein is CSARPPLLAGKYNEQFF.

A word on this clone: Sequencing ends 3 residues short of the CDR3 end; the germline J gene provides the rest. The chain has TRBV29-1 and TRBJ1-4; TRBD1 agrees at 9 bases. The germline CDR1 and CDR2 sequences are SQVTM and ANQGSEA. V lost 6 bases, J lost 8 bases, and 7 bases stayed unmatched. The length of the CDR3 is 13 residues. CDR3 DNA (partial): TGCAGCGTCGCCGGGACAGGGCGGGAAAAA. Translation gives CSVAGTGREK. The CDR3 reads in full as CSVAGTGREKLFF.

With regard to this clone: The CDR3 goes on 3 residues after the read ends, and that part is filled in from the germline J gene. The chain carries TRBV2 and TRBJ1-6; TRBD1 might be the D (5 bases). Trimming removed 8 bases from V and 10 bases from J, with 12 bases in between. Per germline, CDR1 SNHLY and CDR2 FYNNEI. The CDR3 spans 12 residues. CDR3 amino acids: CASGTGGSPLHF. CDR3 DNA (partial): TGTGCCAGCGGGACGGGGGGGTCACCC.

Of note for this clone: The DNA ends 3 residues before the CDR3 does, and the rest of the CDR3 is filled in from the germline J gene. The J gene is TRBJ1-1, the V gene TRBV5-1, with 8 bases matching TRBD1. Germline CDR1 SGHRS, CDR2 YFSETQ. V dropped 4 bases and J dropped 0; count of bases not matched to a gene: 2. The CDR3 extends over 14 amino acids. Incomplete CDR3 DNA: TGCGCCAGCAGCCTACAGGGGGTGAACACTGAA. It is translated as CASSLQGVNTE. The whole CDR3 sequence reads CASSLQGVNTEAFF.

Worth noting for this clone: The sequenced fragment ends 3 residues before the CDR3 boundary, so the rest is inferred from the germline J gene. V usage is TRBV27 and J usage is TRBJ2-7; a possible D gene is TRBD1 (6 bases). Germline assignment: CDR1 MNHEY and CDR2 SMNVEV (reference sequence). This CDR3 is 14 amino acids long. V lost 2 bases and J 0 bases, leaving 8 bases between the germline ends. The part of the CDR3 DNA that was read is TGTGCCAGCAGTTTACGGGACACCTCCTACGAG. This sequence encodes CASSLRDTSYE. The full CDR3 protein is CASSLRDTSYEQYF.

As concerns this clone: The read halts 3 residues ahead of the CDR3 end, with the missing end drawn from the germline J gene. This chain uses TRBV7-9 with TRBJ2-5; D might be TRBD1 (6 bases). V was cut by 8 bases and J by 2 bases, with 15 bases left in between. Per germline, CDR1 SEHNR and CDR2 FQNEAQ (reference sequence). CDR3 length equals 14 residues. CDR3 region: CASRTGQMQETQYF. The covered CDR3 bases are TGTGCCAGCCGAACCGGACAGATGCAAGAGACC. Using reference TRBV7-9 and TRBJ2-5 for the parts outside the CDR3, the full variable domain is DTGVSQNPRHKITKRGQNVTFRCDPISEHNRLYWYRQTLGQGPEFLTYFQNEAQLEKSRLLSDRFSAERPKGSFSTLEIQRTEQGDSAMYLCASRTGQMQETQYFGPGTRLLVL.

About this clone: The read comes to an end 3 residues before the CDR3 does, leaving the germline J gene to fill in the end. The J gene is TRBJ2-1, the V gene TRBV4-2; 9 bases are shared with TRBD2. The J segment lost 5 bases and the V segment lost 3 bases, leaving 8 bases of the junction unmatched. Germline CDR1 and CDR2: LGHNA and YNFKEQ. The CDR3 spans 16 residues. CDR3 DNA (partial): TGTGCCAGCAGCCATTCTAGCGGGGTGATGGACAATGAG. Translation: CASSHSSGVMDNE. The complete CDR3 reads CASSHSSGVMDNEQFF.

About this clone: The sequenced fragment ends 3 residues before the CDR3 boundary, so the rest is inferred from the germline J gene. The V call is TRBV20-1, the J call TRBJ2-1, with 9 nucleotides matching TRBD2. The trim removed 5 bases at V and 4 bases at J, leaving 9 bases unmatched. The CDR3 has 15 amino acids. Germline lookup yields CDR1 DFQATT and CDR2 SNEGSKA (reference sequence). Partial CDR3 DNA: TGCAGTGCTCGGGTGGTTAGCGGGAGTTACAATGAG. Protein: CSARVVSGSYNE. The whole CDR3 region reads CSARVVSGSYNEQFF.

CDR3: CASSEGQGGWGYTF. The CDR3 DNA, read in part, is TGTGCCAGCAGTGAGGGACAGGGGGGTTGGGGC. The chain has TRBV2 and TRBJ1-2; 11 positions agree with TRBD1. The CDR3 goes on 3 residues after the read ends, and that part is filled in from the germline J gene. Germline CDR1 reads SNHLY; CDR2 reads FYNNEI. The CDR3 consists of 14 residues. The variable domain in full, with the rest retrieved from reference TRBV2 and TRBJ1-2, is EPEVTQTPSHQVTQMGQEVILRCVPISNHLYFYWYRQILGQKVEFLVSFYNNEISEKSEIFDDQFSVERPDGSNFTLKIRSTKLEDSAMYFCASSEGQGGWGYTFGSGTRLTVV.

Worth noting for this clone: The sequence runs out 3 residues before the end of the CDR3; the remainder is reconstructed from the germline J gene. V gene TRBV4-1 combines with J gene TRBJ1-5, with D perhaps TRBD1 (5 bases). CDR3 length equals 14 residues. The V and J ends lost 0 bases and 6 bases respectively, with 9 bases between them. Germline loops: CDR1 MGHRA, CDR2 YSYEKL. The CDR3 sequence: CASSQEAGSQPQHF. Incomplete CDR3 DNA: TGCGCCAGCAGCCAAGAGGCAGGGAGTCAGCCC.

CDR3 DNA (partial): TGTGCCAGCAGCTCCCAGGGGGCTGACGAG. This gives the protein CASSSQGADE. The full CDR3 is CASSSQGADEQYF. The chain combines TRBV5-6 with TRBJ2-7, with 8 bases that match TRBD1. Read coverage stops 3 residues before the CDR3 terminus; the germline J gene supplies the remainder. Germline loops: CDR1 SGHDT, CDR2 YYEEEE. V lost 3 bases to trimming and J lost 5 bases; unmatched junction nucleotides: 4. The CDR3 extends over 13 amino acids.

Comments on this clone: The sequenced fragment ends 3 residues before the CDR3 boundary, so the rest is inferred from the germline J gene. This chain joins TRBV29-1 and TRBJ1-2, with 10 bases fitting TRBD1. V shed 5 bases and J 2 bases; nucleotides not matched to a gene: 8. The CDR3 is 15 amino acids. Germline V gene lookup returns CDR1 SQVTM and CDR2 ANQGSEA. The CDR3 loop is CSVKPGDRGNYGYTF. The covered CDR3 bases are TGCAGCGTTAAGCCCGGGGACAGGGGAAACTATGGC.

As for this clone: The sequenced fragment ends 3 residues before the CDR3 boundary, so the rest is inferred from the germline J gene. J is TRBJ2-3 and V is TRBV20-1, with TRBD2 matching over 10 bases. CDR1 is DFQATT and CDR2 is SNEGSKA in the germline V gene (reference sequence). CDR3 size: 15 residues. V lost 3 bases to trimming and J lost 4 bases; unmatched junction nucleotides: 7. The CDR3 sequence is CSASPAGGVADTQYF. The sequenced CDR3 bases are TGCAGTGCTAGCCCAGCGGGAGGGGTCGCAGATACG.

To note about this clone: Read data end 3 residues before the CDR3 end; the end is taken from the germline J gene. The chain has TRBV18 and TRBJ1-1; a possible D gene is TRBD1 (5 bases). This CDR3 has 13 amino acids. V gave up 3 bases and J gave up 6 bases, with 11 bases separating them. CDR1 KGHSH and CDR2 LQKENI come from the germline V gene. The chain's CDR3 is CASSPRGLAEAFF. The sequenced CDR3 bases are TGTGCCAGCTCACCGAGGGGCTTGGCTGAA.

To note about this clone: Read data end 3 residues before the CDR3 end; the end is taken from the germline J gene. The chain is built from TRBV19 and TRBJ1-1; TRBD1 might be the D (6 bases). In germline, CDR1 is LNHDA, CDR2 SQIVND (reference sequence). The germline V and J ends were trimmed by 8 bases and 1 base, with 11 bases remaining between them. The CDR3 covers 13 residues. The covered CDR3 bases are TGTGCCAGTCGTTGGACAGCGAACACTGAA. Protein sequence: CASRWTANTE. The CDR3 as a whole reads CASRWTANTEAFF.

A word on this clone: The observed sequence ends 3 residues before the CDR3 terminus, with the missing tail filled in from the germline J gene. This rearrangement joins TRBV28 to TRBJ1-1; D perhaps matches TRBD1 (6 bases). This CDR3 contains 14 residues. Trimming shortened V by 0 bases and J by 4 bases, and 9 bases separated the two germline ends. Germline CDR1 is MDHEN and CDR2 is SYDVKM. The CDR3 region is CASSLWGGGTEAFF. CDR3 bases read: TGTGCCAGCAGTTTATGGGGAGGGGGCACTGAA.

Concerning this clone itself: The read ends 3 residues early relative to the CDR3; the germline J gene fills the gap. The V gene is TRBV19, the J gene TRBJ1-2, with D unresolved. Germline CDR1 and CDR2: LNHDA and SQIVND (reference sequence). V lost 3 bases, J lost 3 bases, and 11 bases lay in between. CDR3 length: 14 amino acids. The covered CDR3 bases are TGTGCCAGTAGTATCTCGGTGGGCGACTATGGC. Amino acids: CASSISVGDYG. The CDR3 in full is CASSISVGDYGYTF.

As concerns this clone: The read gets to within 3 residues of the CDR3 end, and the germline J gene fills in the rest. The V gene is TRBV18, the J gene TRBJ1-5; no reliable D call. CDR3 length equals 14 residues. Germline CDR1 reads KGHSH; CDR2 reads LQKENI. V shed 2 bases and J shed 1 base, with 6 bases lying between them. CDR3 residues: CASSPEHSNQPQHF. The DNA read from the CDR3 is TGTGCCAGCTCACCAGAACACAGCAATCAGCCC.

Points on this clone: The read ends 3 residues early relative to the CDR3; the germline J gene fills the gap. The chain combines TRBV20-1 with TRBJ2-3; D possibly corresponds to TRBD2 (6 bases). Germline V CDR1 and CDR2: DFQATT, SNEGSKA (reference sequence). This CDR3 spans 15 amino acids. V lost 2 bases and J lost 4, with 16 bases in between. The DNA read from the CDR3 is TGCAGTGCTAGAAGTTGGCGGGAAACGGCAGATACG. Amino acids: CSARSWRETADT. The complete CDR3 sequence is CSARSWRETADTQYF.

Points on this clone: The read is 3 residues too short to cover the CDR3 end, so that end is filled in from the germline J gene. V usage is TRBV20-1 and J usage is TRBJ2-5, with TRBD2 matching over 12 bases. This CDR3 spans 16 amino acids. The germline CDR1 and CDR2 sequences are DFQATT and SNEGSKA (reference sequence). V gave up 5 bases and J gave up 2 bases; unmatched junction bases: 9. CDR3 DNA, as far as it was read: TGCAGTGCTGGGGGTAAGACTAGCGGGAGACAAGAGACC. Amino acid sequence: CSAGGKTSGRQET. The entire CDR3 protein is CSAGGKTSGRQETQYF.

On this clone: The read ends 3 residues early relative to the CDR3; the germline J gene fills the gap. The V call is TRBV12-3 or TRBV12-4, the J call TRBJ2-4, with 7 bases identical to TRBD2. The CDR3 spans 13 residues. V gave up 7 bases and J gave up 5 bases; unmatched junction bases: 5. The CDR3 loop reads CASMRLAENIQYF. CDR3 bases read: TGTGCCAGCATGCGACTAGCAGAAAACATT.